This T cell receptor beta chain stems from a study of lymphopenia after photon versus proton radiotherapy. Whole-study results and caveats: A bigger post-nadir fall in TCR diversity correlated inversely with survival time in deceased patients. After lymphocyte nadir, photon-treated repertoires showed oligoclonal expansion, especially CD8+ Temra. Authors raise, but do not show, better survival with proton therapy. Relative stability marked proton patients; photon patients lost diversity and naive cells.

The V end was cut by 0 bases, the J end by 0 bases, with 5 bases between. Germline V gene lookup returns CDR1 MNHNY and CDR2 SVGAGI (reference sequence). The CDR3 is 15 amino acids. Comment on this clone: Its antigen remains unknown.

The repertoire was sequenced with immunoSEQ multiplex PCR; TCRdb's copy has only in-frame clones and lacks some. Altogether 150,000 to 200,000 clones are present, approximately 86% being singletons, with the ten largest covering around 4.5%. This sample comprised peripheral blood, obtained from a patient treated with photon-based radiotherapy. The sequence derives from a man in his forties or fifties with gastric cancer. This chain connects TRBV6-6 to TRBJ2-2; D is uncertain. In DNA, the CDR3 is TGTGCCAGCAGTTACTCAGAAGCGAACACCGGGGAGCTGTTTTTT. Encoded protein: CASSYSEANTGELFF.